The 32 T cell receptor beta chains below come from one sample, sequenced in a study of control samples from healthy donors and cancer patients (dated by TCRdb to about 2020). Library construction relied on the immunoSEQ multiplex PCR assay. The table was pulled from immuneACCESS by TCRdb, which kept in-frame rearrangements only. Such tables lose some clones; where checked, under half of the loss comes from unresolved V genes, and the rest has no known cause. For this sample there are about 65,000 clones; approximately 90% appear just once. Jointly, the top ten make up 1% to 1.5% of the sample. Material for sequencing was PBMCs. The receptor source for this set is a woman in her forties or fifties with colorectal cancer.

CDR3 protein: CASSKEFTSGRAGDTQYF. The CDR3 coding sequence is TGTGCCAGCAGCAAAGAGTTCACTAGCGGGAGGGCCGGGGATACGCAGTATTTT. The chain links TRBV21-1 to TRBJ2-3; TRBD2 is the table's D call and was not checked against the DNA. TRBV21-1 is a known pseudogene. This CDR3 spans 18 amino acids.

The V and J genes are TRBV3-1 (or the pseudogene TRBV3-2) and TRBJ1-4, with D uncertain. Trimming shortened V by 1 base and J by 7 bases, and 13 bases separated the two germline ends. The CDR3 is 15 amino acids. Germline CDR1 reads LGHDT; CDR2 reads YNNKEL (reference sequence). CDR3 nucleotides: TGTGCCAGCAGCCAAGTTACTGGTCGGGGTGAAAAACTGTTTTTT. Residues: CASSQVTGRGEKLFF.

The chain joins TRBV11-2 to TRBJ1-4; D may be TRBD1 (5 bases). Germline loops: CDR1 SGHAT, CDR2 FQNNGV. This CDR3 has 11 residues. Between the trimmed V and J ends, which lost 4 bases and 8 bases, there was a span of 5 bases. The CDR3 protein is CASSWGEKLFF. The CDR3 nucleotides are TGTGCCAGCAGCTGGGGGGAAAAACTGTTTTTT.

V and J are TRBV13 and TRBJ2-1; tentatively, D is TRBD2 (5 bases). CDR3 size: 13 residues. V lost 6 bases to trimming and J lost 10 bases, with 16 bases between them. From germline, CDR1 is PRHDT and CDR2 FYEKMQ (reference sequence). CDR3 nucleotide sequence: TGTGCCAGCAGTCCCCGGGGTTCTCCCGAGCAGTTCTTC. Translating it yields CASSPRGSPEQFF.

The chain links TRBV19 to TRBJ1-1, with D possibly being TRBD1 (5 bases). The CDR3 is 14 amino acids. Germline V CDR1 and CDR2: LNHDA, SQIVND (reference sequence). The V end was cut by 6 bases, the J end by 3 bases, with 14 bases between. The CDR3 loop is CASRAFPGDTEAFF. The CDR3 DNA reads TGTGCCAGTAGGGCCTTTCCGGGGGACACTGAAGCTTTCTTT.

V is TRBV30 and J is TRBJ2-7; possibly TRBD1 or TRBD2 for D (5 bases each). This CDR3 spans 13 amino acids. The ends were cut back, 5 bases at V and 4 bases at J, with 15 bases in the middle. Germline V lookup: CDR1 GTSNPN, CDR2 SVGIG (reference sequence). The CDR3 protein is CAWGDGCGYEQYF. The CDR3 nucleotides are TGTGCCTGGGGGGACGGGTGCGGGTACGAGCAGTACTTC.

This clone was found a few times. The chain joins TRBV2 to TRBJ1-4; D remains ambiguous. The germline V gene has CDR1 SNHLY and CDR2 FYNNEI. The V and J ends lost 10 bases and 8 bases respectively, with 20 bases between them. The CDR3 covers 14 residues. The CDR3 here is CATQPGTTGEKLFF. As DNA, the CDR3 is TGTGCCACCCAGCCGGGAACCACGGGAGAAAAACTGTTTTTT. Based on the CDR3 plus reference TRBV2 and TRBJ1-4, the full variable domain is EPEVTQTPSHQVTQMGQEVILRCVPISNHLYFYWYRQILGQKVEFLVSFYNNEISEKSEIFDDQFSVERPDGSNFTLKIRSTKLEDSAMYFCATQPGTTGEKLFFGSGTQLSVL.

The V call is TRBV9, the J call TRBJ2-5; no clear D. Germline V gene lookup returns CDR1 SGDLS and CDR2 YYNGEE. V lost 0 bases to trimming and J lost 3 bases, with 9 bases between them. The CDR3 runs 14 residues. CDR3 sequence: CASSVALAEETQYF. In nucleotides, the CDR3 is TGTGCCAGCAGCGTAGCCCTCGCCGAAGAGACCCAGTACTTC.

The V and J genes are TRBV25-1 and TRBJ2-5; 9 positions agree with TRBD1. The CDR3 runs to 15 residues. With 8 bases clipped from V and 5 bases from J, the junction kept 12 bases outside the gene matches. Germline CDR1 reads MGHDK; CDR2 reads SYGVNS. DNA of the CDR3: TGTGCCAGCCGGAACCCTACAGGGGGCGACGAGACCCAGTACTTC. It yields the protein CASRNPTGGDETQYF.

The chain is built from TRBV5-1 and TRBJ2-5, with D hard to call. Germline CDR1 and CDR2: SGHRS and YFSETQ. Trimming shortened V by 3 bases and J by 1 base, and 7 bases separated the two germline ends. This CDR3 is built from 13 residues. The CDR3 here is CASSSAIQETQYF. The CDR3 bases are TGCGCCAGCAGCTCGGCGATCCAAGAGACCCAGTACTTC. Using reference TRBV5-1 and TRBJ2-5 for the parts outside the CDR3, the full variable domain is KAGVTQTPRYLIKTRGQQVTLSCSPISGHRSVSWYQQTPGQGLQFLFEYFSETQRNKGNFPGRFSGRQFSNSRSEMNVSTLELGDSALYLCASSSAIQETQYFGPGTRLLVL.

This chain connects TRBV7-6 to TRBJ2-2; possibly TRBD1 or TRBD2 for D (5 bases each). In germline, CDR1 is SGHVS, CDR2 FNYEAQ. The CDR3 is made up of 16 amino acids. Trimming removed 8 bases at V and 0 bases at J, with 16 bases between. CDR3 region: CASSRGGLTNTGELFF. The CDR3 DNA follows: TGTGCCAGCTCGAGGGGTGGCCTGACGAACACCGGGGAGCTGTTTTTT.

The chain uses TRBV11-3 and TRBJ1-1, with TRBD1 matching over 8 bases. The CDR3 spans 17 residues. The germline V gene has CDR1 SGHNT and CDR2 YENEEA. J lost 5 bases, V lost 0 bases, and 11 bases had no gene match. The CDR3 sequence: CASSLDLGTGWETEAFF. The CDR3 nucleotides read TGTGCCAGCAGCTTAGATCTGGGGACAGGTTGGGAGACTGAAGCTTTCTTT.

This clone came up a few times. The chain is built from TRBV10-3 and TRBJ2-7; possible D gene TRBD1, 6 bases. The germline gives CDR1 ENHRY, CDR2 SYGVKD. This CDR3 region has 14 residues. V lost 4 bases to trimming and J lost 5 bases, with 15 bases between them. CDR3 sequence reads: CAISVAGAIHEQYF. CDR3 sequence (DNA): TGTGCCATCAGTGTGGCAGGGGCGATCCACGAGCAGTACTTC.

This chain connects TRBV6-5 to TRBJ2-1; no reliable D call. The CDR3 is 14 residues long. Per the germline V gene, CDR1 is MNHEY and CDR2 is SVGAGI. V was clipped by 8 bases and J by 0 bases, with 11 bases between them. The CDR3 loop reads CASRSASSYNEQFF. The CDR3 DNA sequence: TGTGCCAGCCGGTCGGCCAGCTCCTACAATGAGCAGTTCTTC.

The chain has TRBV6-5 and TRBJ2-7; D not certain. The CDR3 has 12 residues. V was pared by 7 bases and J by 2 bases, with 9 bases between. From germline, CDR1 is MNHEY and CDR2 SVGAGI. CDR3 nucleotide sequence: TGTGCCAGCAAAACCAGAGCCTACGAGCAGTACTTC. It codes for CASKTRAYEQYF.

The V and J genes are TRBV7-2 and TRBJ2-7, with 8 nucleotides matching TRBD2. The CDR3 extends over 14 amino acids. With V trimmed by 2 bases and J by 3 bases, 3 bases remained unmatched. Per the germline V gene, CDR1 is SGHTA and CDR2 is FQGNSA. The DNA of the CDR3 is TGTGCCAGCAGCTTAAGGGGACTAGTCTACGAGCAGTACTTC. Protein: CASSLRGLVYEQYF.

The genes are TRBV24-1 and TRBJ2-5, with 12 bases identical to TRBD1. The V and J ends lost 4 bases and 5 bases, in that order; junction bases with no gene match: 7. The CDR3 extends over 16 amino acids. The germline V gene encodes CDR1 KGHDR and CDR2 SFDVKD. CDR3 coding DNA: TGTGCCACCAGTGACCCGGAGGGGACAGGGGGCGAGACCCAGTACTTC. Its translation: CATSDPEGTGGETQYF.

With regard to this clone: Germline and junction disagree at one end, which may indicate a read error. The V and J genes are TRBV28 and TRBJ2-3; 9 positions match TRBD1. The CDR3 spans 13 residues. CDR1 is MDHEN, CDR2 SYDVKM, per germline. The CDR3 DNA reads as TGTGCCAGCACGGGGACAGGGTACAATTGGCCGAATTTT. It specifies CASTGTGYNWPNF.

The chain combines TRBV2 with TRBJ2-7; 11 nucleotides agree with TRBD2. This CDR3 has 14 residues. With V trimmed by 8 bases and J by 6 bases, 9 bases remained unmatched. Germline assignment: CDR1 SNHLY and CDR2 FYNNEI. The CDR3 DNA reads as TGTGCCAGCGTGACATTAGCGGGAGGGCCCGAGCAGTACTTC. Protein product: CASVTLAGGPEQYF.

The CDR3: CASINRGRAGGYTF. The CDR3 region has the DNA TGTGCCAGCATCAATCGGGGGAGGGCGGGCGGCTACACCTTC. This chain joins TRBV2 and TRBJ1-2, with D possibly matching TRBD1 (5 bases). Germline CDR1 reads SNHLY; CDR2 reads FYNNEI. V lost 7 bases and J lost 8, with 20 bases in between. The CDR3 has 14 amino acids.

The chain recombines TRBV24-1 with TRBJ2-3; a weak D match, TRBD1 (6 bases). The CDR3 length is 16 residues. The germline gives CDR1 KGHDR, CDR2 SFDVKD. Deletions cut 4 bases from V and 7 bases from J, with 20 bases between. The chain's CDR3 is CATSDHSGTTQNTQYF. DNA for the CDR3: TGTGCCACCAGTGACCACTCCGGGACAACGCAAAATACGCAGTATTTT.

The chain uses TRBV5-4 and TRBJ2-7, with TRBD1 identical over 10 bases. V lost 4 bases, J lost 3 bases, and 4 bases stayed unmatched. This CDR3 has 14 amino acids. From germline, CDR1 is SGHNT and CDR2 YYREEE (reference sequence). This chain's CDR3 is CASSGQGDGYEQYF. The CDR3 bases are TGTGCCAGCAGCGGACAGGGGGACGGCTACGAGCAGTACTTC. Complete variable domain (other parts from reference TRBV5-4 and TRBJ2-7): ETGVTQSPTHLIKTRGQQVTLRCSSQSGHNTVSWYQQALGQGPQFIFQYYREEENGRGNFPPRFSGLQFPNYSSELNVNALELDDSALYLCASSGQGDGYEQYFGPGTRLTVT.

The chain carries TRBV20-1 and TRBJ2-1; weak D call: TRBD2 (6 bases). V was clipped by 3 bases and J by 3 bases, with 12 bases between them. The germline gives CDR1 DFQATT, CDR2 SNEGSKA (reference sequence). The CDR3 covers 14 residues. The CDR3 nucleotides read TGCAGTGCTAGTGGCGGGGCTGTCTACAATGAGCAGTTCTTC. Protein: CSASGGAVYNEQFF.

In DNA form, the CDR3 reads TGCGCCAGCAGCTCCCTGGGACCGACGAACACTGAAGCTTTCTTT. It encodes CASSSLGPTNTEAFF. The chain recombines TRBV5-1 with TRBJ1-1; possible D gene TRBD1, 5 bases. This CDR3 comprises 15 residues. The germline V gene encodes CDR1 SGHRS and CDR2 YFSETQ. Trimming shortened V by 3 bases and J by 1 base, and 13 bases separated the two germline ends.

This chain links TRBV9 with TRBJ2-3; the match to TRBD2 covers 11 bases. The CDR3 length is 16 residues. The junction had 5 bases not matched to a gene; V was cut back by 0 bases and J by 5 bases. Germline V CDR1 and CDR2: SGDLS, YYNGEE. The CDR3: CASSVAASGGLDTQYF. DNA for the CDR3: TGTGCCAGCAGCGTAGCGGCTAGCGGGGGGTTAGATACGCAGTATTTT.

V gene TRBV9 combines with J gene TRBJ2-7; a weak D match, TRBD2 (6 bases). Germline CDR1 and CDR2: SGDLS and YYNGEE. The CDR3 totals 13 residues. V lost 2 bases, J lost 6 bases, and 12 bases lay in between. The CDR3 is CASSVEEGAEQYF. In nucleotides, the CDR3 is TGTGCCAGCAGCGTGGAGGAGGGAGCCGAGCAGTACTTC.

This sequence joins TRBV24-1 and TRBJ1-1; TRBD1 agrees at 8 bases. CDR3 length: 13 residues. Per the germline V gene, CDR1 is KGHDR and CDR2 is SFDVKD. V lost 7 bases, J lost 1 base, and 1 base stayed unmatched. The CDR3 DNA reads as TGTGCCACCAGAGGACAGGGGAACACTGAAGCTTTCTTT. Translation: CATRGQGNTEAFF.

The rearrangement uses TRBV18 and TRBJ2-7; D perhaps matches TRBD1 (6 bases). Germline CDR1 KGHSH, CDR2 LQKENI. This CDR3 region has 12 residues. The V and J ends lost 10 bases and 2 bases respectively, with 12 bases between them. The DNA for the CDR3 is TGTGCCACCGAAGGACAGACCTACGAGCAGTACTTC. It yields the protein CATEGQTYEQYF.

The rearrangement uses TRBV7-3 and TRBJ2-1, with D possibly matching TRBD2 (6 bases). CDR1 and CDR2 from the germline V gene are SGHTA and FQGTGA. Trimming took 1 base from V and 3 from J, leaving 13 bases between them. CDR3 length: 16 amino acids. The DNA of the CDR3 is TGTGCCAGCAGCTTAAAGGGCGGGACGGTCTACAATGAGCAGTTCTTC. Its translation: CASSLKGGTVYNEQFF.

This sequence joins TRBV5-5 and TRBJ1-2; D not certain. CDR1 SGHKS and CDR2 YYEKEE come from the germline V gene (reference sequence). The CDR3 has 13 amino acids. With 6 bases removed from V and 1 base from J, the gap between germline ends came to 10 bases. CDR3 DNA sequence: TGTGCCAGCACCCTGCTGAGTAACTATGGCTACACCTTC. This translates into CASTLLSNYGYTF. The variable domain in full, completed from reference TRBV5-5 and TRBJ1-2, reads DAGVTQSPTHLIKTRGQQVTLRCSPISGHKSVSWYQQVLGQGPQFIFQYYEKEERGRGNFPDRFSARQFPNYSSELNVNALLLGDSALYLCASTLLSNYGYTFGSGTRLTVV.

This sequence joins TRBV28 and TRBJ1-5; D remains ambiguous. CDR3 length: 18 amino acids. Germline V gives CDR1 MDHEN, CDR2 SYDVKM. Between the trimmed V and J ends, which lost 6 bases and 5 bases, there was a span of 26 bases. The CDR3 DNA reads TGTGCCAGCAGCCCTAGTCAAGGGCTCGGTTCGTTGGATCAGCCCCAGCATTTT. Its protein product is CASSPSQGLGSLDQPQHF.

This chain uses TRBV24-1 with TRBJ2-5; 7 bases fit TRBD1. V shed 4 bases, J shed 4 bases, and the junction held 5 bases outside the gene matches. This CDR3 comprises 14 residues. Per the germline V gene, CDR1 is KGHDR and CDR2 is SFDVKD. The CDR3 DNA reads TGTGCCACCAGTGACAGACAGGGTCTAGAGACCCAGTACTTC. It yields the protein CATSDRQGLETQYF.